Sequencing of this T cell receptor beta chain was carried out in a study of cytomegalovirus exposure and HLA in healthy donors. Notes on this clone: The target antigen is unknown. At one end, the junction sequence differs from germline, possibly due to a read error.

PCR amplification relied on 60 Vbeta primers (plus 13 Jbeta primers). Generated by immunoSEQ multiplex PCR, the TCRdb table keeps only in-frame clones and is missing some. The data show more than 45,000 clones, around 73% seen once. Points from the study as a whole: Links to common viral pathogens appeared, in a later analysis, for several of the most significant clusters. An analysis done earlier found most TCR beta V segments productive about 87% or about 30% of the time.

Germline values: CDR1 MNHEY, CDR2 SVGAGI. The CDR3 sequence is 14 residues long. Sequenced input: PBMCs. V and J are TRBV6-5 and TRBJ1-2, with TRBD1 matching 8 bases. This clonotype was sampled from a woman between 40 and 55 years old in good health and CMV-seropositive. CDR3 coding DNA: TGTGCCAGCAGTCTACAGGGGGGTAACTTTGGCTACACCTTC. Translating gives CASSLQGGNFGYTF.